These 28 T cell receptor beta chains share one sample of origin, sequenced in a study of blood T cell repertoires in COVID-19. Clones were sequenced by immunoSEQ multiplex PCR, and TCRdb holds only the in-frame ones, with some missing. The table includes 250,000 or so clones, about 89% detected once. The material sequenced was peripheral blood. The receptor set was obtained from a woman aged 40 to 50 who had recovered from COVID-19.

The chain joins TRBV6-5 to TRBJ1-4; 8 nucleotides line up with TRBD1. The length of the CDR3 is 15 residues. Germline CDR1 reads MNHEY; CDR2 reads SVGAGI. The J segment lost 4 bases and the V segment lost 6 bases, leaving 7 bases of the junction unmatched. CDR3 coding DNA: TGTGCCAGCAGAGCCAGGGGGCAGGTTAATGAAAAACTGTTTTTT. This gives the protein CASRARGQVNEKLFF.

CDR3 DNA sequence: TGCGCCAGCAGCTTGGCAACTCCATACGAGCAGTACTTC. Residues: CASSLATPYEQYF. The gene calls are TRBV5-1 and TRBJ2-7; D is unclear. The CDR3 covers 13 residues. The germline CDR1 and CDR2 sequences are SGHRS and YFSETQ. The ends were cut back, 0 bases at V and 4 bases at J, with 8 bases in the middle. Full variable domain (remainder filled in from reference TRBV5-1 and TRBJ2-7): KAGVTQTPRYLIKTRGQQVTLSCSPISGHRSVSWYQQTPGQGLQFLFEYFSETQRNKGNFPGRFSGRQFSNSRSEMNVSTLELGDSALYLCASSLATPYEQYFGPGTRLTVT.

J is TRBJ1-1 and V is TRBV20-1; a possible D gene is TRBD1 (5 bases). The V and J ends lost 4 bases and 12 bases respectively, with 12 bases between them. The length of the CDR3 is 10 residues. Per germline, CDR1 DFQATT and CDR2 SNEGSKA (reference sequence). The CDR3 DNA follows: TGCAGTGCTAACGGGGAGGGGACTTTCTTT. This gives the protein CSANGEGTFF.

The chain carries TRBV27 and TRBJ1-2; TRBD1 matches at 8 bases. Germline V gives CDR1 MNHEY, CDR2 SMNVEV (reference sequence). The CDR3 consists of 17 residues. With V trimmed by 7 bases and J by 2 bases, 15 bases remained unmatched. The CDR3 spells CASTNLGTGASNYGYTF. DNA for the CDR3: TGTGCCAGCACCAACCTCGGGACAGGAGCTTCAAACTATGGCTACACCTTC.

V and J are TRBV2 and TRBJ2-3; 12 bases align to TRBD2. CDR1 and CDR2 from the germline V gene are SNHLY and FYNNEI. After removal of 8 bases from V and 4 bases from J, the junction contained 7 bases not matched to a gene. This CDR3 comprises 15 residues. CDR3 in DNA: TGTGCCAGCCGCCTACTAGCGGGGGGCTCAGATACGCAGTATTTT. Amino acids: CASRLLAGGSDTQYF.

V and J are TRBV9 and TRBJ2-1, with D possibly matching TRBD2 (6 bases). Germline CDR1 reads SGDLS; CDR2 reads YYNGEE. Trimming shortened V by 3 bases and J by 0 bases, and 16 bases separated the two germline ends. This CDR3 region has 17 residues. CDR3 sequence: CASSARGVADSYNEQFF. The CDR3 DNA reads as TGTGCCAGCAGCGCACGAGGGGTAGCGGACTCCTACAATGAGCAGTTCTTC. Based on the CDR3 plus reference TRBV9 and TRBJ2-1, the full variable domain is DSGVTQTPKHLITATGQRVTLRCSPRSGDLSVYWYQQSLDQGLQFLIQYYNGEERAKGNILERFSAQQFPDLHSELNLSSLELGDSALYFCASSARGVADSYNEQFFGPGTRLTVL.

The chain combines TRBV27 with TRBJ2-1, with D possibly being TRBD2 (7 bases). CDR1 and CDR2 (germline): MNHEY, SMNVEV (reference sequence). The germline V and J ends were trimmed by 1 base and 5 bases, with 12 bases remaining between them. The CDR3 is 15 amino acids. The CDR3 sequence is CASSLWVGGHNEQFF. The CDR3 DNA sequence: TGTGCCAGCAGTTTATGGGTGGGGGGGCACAATGAGCAGTTCTTC.

In its sample, this clone was seen once. The CDR3 region is CASSPGTRGTEAFF. The CDR3 nucleotides are TGCGCCAGCAGCCCTGGGACACGGGGAACTGAAGCTTTCTTT. The V call is TRBV5-1, the J call TRBJ1-1; D is possibly TRBD1 (6 bases). Germline assignment: CDR1 SGHRS and CDR2 YFSETQ. Trimming left V 4 bases short and J 5 bases short, with 15 bases between. The CDR3 contains 14 residues.

This clone was seen only once. This chain uses TRBV11-2 with TRBJ1-1, with D perhaps matching TRBD1 (5 bases). Germline loops: CDR1 SGHAT, CDR2 FQNNGV. Between the trimmed V and J ends, which lost 1 base and 0 bases, there was a span of 9 bases. The CDR3 contains 15 residues. CDR3 bases: TGTGCCAGCAGCTTAGCGTCACAGGTGAACACTGAAGCTTTCTTT. This sequence encodes CASSLASQVNTEAFF.

V and J are TRBV2 and TRBJ1-1; TRBD1 is a possible D gene (5 bases). Trimming took 7 bases from V and 4 from J, leaving 13 bases between them. The CDR3 runs 13 residues. The germline CDR1 and CDR2 sequences are SNHLY and FYNNEI. The CDR3 loop reads CASMVGAGTEAFF. The CDR3 DNA sequence: TGTGCCAGCATGGTAGGGGCAGGCACTGAAGCTTTCTTT.

V and J are TRBV7-9 and TRBJ1-5, with 8 bases identical to TRBD1. V lost 5 bases and J lost 5; bases outside the gene matches: 5. The germline V gene has CDR1 SEHNR and CDR2 FQNEAQ (reference sequence). CDR3 length: 14 residues. In DNA, the CDR3 is TGTGCCAGCAGCCCTCCGGACAGGGATCAGCCCCAGCATTTT. Its protein product is CASSPPDRDQPQHF.

V gene TRBV12-5 combines with J gene TRBJ2-3; 8 bases align to TRBD2. CDR1 and CDR2 from the germline V gene are LGHNT and FRNRAP. This CDR3 is 13 amino acids long. The trim removed 6 bases at V and 6 bases at J, leaving 5 bases unmatched. The CDR3 DNA reads TGTGCTAGTGGCCCGAGCGGGGGTGATACGCAGTATTTT. Translated, it gives CASGPSGGDTQYF.

The chain recombines TRBV9 with TRBJ1-2, with TRBD1 as a possible D gene (5 bases). There are 13 residues in the CDR3. Trimming shortened V by 0 bases and J by 3 bases, and 6 bases separated the two germline ends. Germline lookup yields CDR1 SGDLS and CDR2 YYNGEE. CDR3 bases: TGTGCCAGCAGCGTAGAGGGGTACTATGGCTACACCTTC. Translated: CASSVEGYYGYTF.

As for this clone: At one end the junction does not follow the germline gene, possibly because of a read error. This chain links TRBV6-2 or TRBV6-3 with TRBJ2-7; 7 positions agree with TRBD1. In germline, CDR1 is MNHEY, CDR2 SVGEGT. The CDR3 is 11 amino acids. CDR3 nucleotide sequence: TGTGCCAGCAGTTACCCGGGACAGAAGAACTTC. It yields the protein CASSYPGQKNF.

The chain has TRBV4-3 and TRBJ2-1, with a tentative D call TRBD2 (5 bases). CDR1 LGHNA and CDR2 YSLEER come from the germline V gene. Deletions cut 0 bases from V and 0 bases from J, with 12 bases between. The CDR3 has 17 residues. CDR3 loop: CASSQDPAGNSYNEQFF. DNA of the CDR3: TGCGCCAGCAGCCAAGATCCCGCCGGGAACTCCTACAATGAGCAGTTCTTC.

V gene TRBV19 combines with J gene TRBJ2-3; D possibly corresponds to TRBD1 (5 bases). The CDR3 loop spans 14 amino acids. The germline V gene encodes CDR1 LNHDA and CDR2 SQIVND (reference sequence). The V gene lost 7 bases and the J gene lost 2 bases, with 13 bases spanning the gap. In nucleotides, the CDR3 is TGTGCCAGTACCCCTGGGGCTTTCACAGATACGCAGTATTTT. Translated: CASTPGAFTDTQYF.

The genes are TRBV7-8 and TRBJ2-7; tentative D call: TRBD1 (6 bases). The CDR3 runs 15 residues. The V gene's germline CDR1 is SGHVS and CDR2 FQNEAQ. Trimming pared 5 bases from V and 1 base from J, leaving 15 bases between. CDR3 sequence reads: CASSPIDRLSYEQYF. In nucleotides, the CDR3 is TGTGCCAGCAGCCCCATCGACAGGTTATCCTACGAGCAGTACTTC.

J is TRBJ2-3 and V is TRBV12-5; D gene uncertain. Trimming stripped 0 bases from V and 2 bases from J, with 6 bases between. The germline V gene has CDR1 LGHNT and CDR2 FRNRAP. The CDR3 sequence is 14 residues long. The CDR3 spells CASGLVTYTDTQYF. CDR3 DNA: TGTGCTAGTGGTTTGGTAACTTACACAGATACGCAGTATTTT.

The chain carries TRBV30 and TRBJ1-6; D unclear. V was shortened by 1 base and J by 7 bases, with 8 bases between the two germline ends. Germline V gives CDR1 GTSNPN, CDR2 SVGIG (reference sequence). The CDR3 length is 13 residues. The CDR3 region is CAWSDTFNSPLHF. CDR3 in DNA: TGTGCCTGGAGTGACACCTTCAATTCACCCCTCCACTTT. Filled out from reference TRBV30 and TRBJ1-6, the complete variable domain reads SQTIHQWPATLVQPVGSPLSLECTVEGTSNPNLYWYRQAAGRGLQLLFYSVGIGQISSEVPQNLSASRPQDRQFILSSKKLLLSDSGFYLCAWSDTFNSPLHFGNGTRLTVT.

V gene TRBV4-1 combines with J gene TRBJ2-7; D is possibly TRBD1 (7 bases). Germline loops: CDR1 MGHRA, CDR2 YSYEKL. The length of the CDR3 is 14 residues. The V end lost 1 base, the J end lost 7 bases, and 14 bases lay between the germline ends. CDR3 DNA sequence: TGCGCCAGCAGCCAAGGACAGGGACTCGAAGAGCAGTACTTC. Protein sequence: CASSQGQGLEEQYF.

This rearrangement joins TRBV19 to TRBJ1-5; TRBD1 matches at 7 bases. V dropped 4 bases and J dropped 0; count of bases not matched to a gene: 3. The germline CDR1 and CDR2 sequences are LNHDA and SQIVND (reference sequence). The CDR3 has 15 residues. CDR3 DNA sequence: TGTGCCAGTAGTAACCCAGGGGGTAGCAATCAGCCCCAGCATTTT. Its protein is CASSNPGGSNQPQHF. The whole variable domain, remainder taken from reference TRBV19 and TRBJ1-5, is DGGITQSPKYLFRKEGQNVTLSCEQNLNHDAMYWYRQDPGQGLRLIYYSQIVNDFQKGDIAEGYSVSREKKESFPLTVTSAQKNPTAFYLCASSNPGGSNQPQHFGDGTRLSIL.

The rearrangement links TRBV7-3 to TRBJ2-5, with 7 bases that match TRBD2. CDR1 is SGHTA and CDR2 is FQGTGA in the germline V gene. The V segment lost 3 bases and the J segment 5 bases; nucleotides outside the gene matches: 3. The CDR3 totals 13 residues. The DNA for the CDR3 is TGTGCCAGCAGCTTTGGGAGGGAGGAGACCCAGTACTTC. Translating gives CASSFGREETQYF.

The chain joins TRBV19 to TRBJ1-5; TRBD1 matches 10 bases. The CDR3 is 16 amino acids. Trimming cost V 2 bases and J 8 bases; bases outside gene matches: 9. CDR1 and CDR2 from the germline V gene are LNHDA and SQIVND (reference sequence). The CDR3 protein is CASSIMTGGPWEPQHF. In DNA, the CDR3 is TGTGCCAGTAGTATAATGACAGGGGGCCCCTGGGAGCCCCAGCATTTT. The whole variable domain, filled in from reference TRBV19 and TRBJ1-5, reads DGGITQSPKYLFRKEGQNVTLSCEQNLNHDAMYWYRQDPGQGLRLIYYSQIVNDFQKGDIAEGYSVSREKKESFPLTVTSAQKNPTAFYLCASSIMTGGPWEPQHFGDGTRLSIL.

This chain joins TRBV5-6 and TRBJ1-2, with 9 positions matching TRBD1. The V and J ends lost 2 bases and 6 bases, in that order; junction bases with no gene match: 11. The CDR3 sequence is 16 residues long. Germline assignment: CDR1 SGHDT and CDR2 YYEEEE. The CDR3 DNA is TGTGCCAGCAGCTTACTGCAAACAGGGGGCGTGGATGGCTACACCTTC. Protein product: CASSLLQTGGVDGYTF. Together with reference TRBV5-6 and TRBJ1-2, the CDR3 gives the full variable domain: DAGVTQSPTHLIKTRGQQVTLRCSPKSGHDTVSWYQQALGQGPQFIFQYYEEEERQRGNFPDRFSGHQFPNYSSELNVNALLLGDSALYLCASSLLQTGGVDGYTFGSGTRLTVV.

The J gene is TRBJ2-6, the V gene TRBV2, with D tentatively TRBD1 (6 bases). In germline, CDR1 is SNHLY, CDR2 FYNNEI. V lost 6 bases and J 2 bases, leaving 14 bases between the germline ends. This CDR3 is 16 amino acids long. This CDR3 reads CASRSGTSAGANVLTF. CDR3 nucleotides: TGTGCCAGCAGGTCCGGGACATCGGCTGGGGCCAACGTCCTGACTTTC.

The chain carries TRBV12-3 or TRBV12-4 and TRBJ1-2; possibly TRBD1 for D (5 bases). The CDR3 contains 12 residues. Trimming left V 5 bases short and J 4 bases short, with 8 bases between. CDR3 in amino acids: CASSPDSYGYTF. DNA of the CDR3: TGTGCCAGCAGTCCCGACAGCTATGGCTACACCTTC.

This clone has just one count. J is TRBJ1-1 and V is TRBV2; the match to TRBD1 covers 10 bases. The CDR3 has 15 residues. CDR1 and CDR2 (germline): SNHLY, FYNNEI. Losses at the gene ends were 3 bases for V and 6 bases for J; bases not matched to a gene: 7. DNA for the CDR3: TGTGCCAGCAGTGATTGGGACAGGGGATGGGCTGAAGCTTTCTTT. It specifies CASSDWDRGWAEAFF.

The chain couples TRBV24-1 to TRBJ1-1; D is undetermined. Germline V CDR1 and CDR2: KGHDR, SFDVKD. The CDR3 runs to 13 residues. Trimming stripped 7 bases from V and 5 bases from J, with 13 bases between. The CDR3 DNA reads TGTGCCACCAGGGGAGAGGGATGGACTGAAGCTTTCTTT. Protein: CATRGEGWTEAFF.